This TCR beta chain was sequenced for a study of PD-1 blockade in classical Hodgkin lymphoma. The assay was immunoSEQ multiplex PCR, and TCRdb's table has in-frame clones only and misses some. The sample lists about 20,000 clones, about 65% occurring once. Germline values: CDR1 SGHRS, CDR2 YFSETQ. The CDR3 length is 16 residues. Trimming took 4 bases from V and 4 from J; bases not matched to a gene: 6. Time point meaning: cycle 4 day 1 (C4D1), after 5 to 7 weeks of nivolumab. Each and every patient relapsed after autologous stem cell transplantation, and patients got differing brentuximab vedotin exposure.

The chain combines TRBV5-1 with TRBJ2-2; 11 bases are a match to TRBD2. This receptor was obtained from a human donor with classical Hodgkin lymphoma. The sequencing used peripheral blood mononuclear cells (PBMCs), collected before the fourth cycle of nivolumab. The CDR3 nucleotides are TGCGCCAGCAGCCGCACTAGCGGGAGCTTCACCGGGGAGCTGTTTTTT. This gives the protein CASSRTSGSFTGELFF. The full variable domain, its missing parts supplied by reference TRBV5-1 and TRBJ2-2, is KAGVTQTPRYLIKTRGQQVTLSCSPISGHRSVSWYQQTPGQGLQFLFEYFSETQRNKGNFPGRFSGRQFSNSRSEMNVSTLELGDSALYLCASSRTSGSFTGELFFGEGSRLTVL.